These 22 T cell receptor beta chains share one sample of origin, sequenced in a study of CD8 T cells in ankylosing spondylitis. A single record per CDR3 protein comes from TCRdb applying MiXCR to the 5' RACE reads. The sample shows about 250,000 distinct CDR3 sequences, roughly a quarter of them seen only once. The sample taken for sequencing was blood, either unsorted or a sorted T cell fraction (not recorded which). The receptor set was obtained from a male donor with ankylosing spondylitis or in good health (not recorded which).

This clonotype was found a few times. This rearrangement joins TRBV10-3 to TRBJ2-3, with D unresolved. Trimming left V 4 bases short and J 6 bases short, with 23 bases between. The CDR3 length is 17 residues. In germline, CDR1 is ENHRY, CDR2 SYGVKD. CDR3 nucleotides: TGTGCCATCAGTGCGTCCTCGGACCGACCGCTCGGGGATACGCAGTATTTT. Translating it yields CAISASSDRPLGDTQYF.

The chain joins TRBV28 to TRBJ2-3; 16 nucleotides line up with TRBD2. Looked up from germline, CDR1 is MDHEN and CDR2 is SYDVKM. This CDR3 has 18 amino acids. Trimming at V came to 3 bases and at J to 3 bases, leaving 6 bases not matched to a gene. The CDR3 DNA follows: TGTGCCAGCAGTTTTTCGGGACTAGCGGGGGGGCCGACAGATACGCAGTATTTT. It specifies CASSFSGLAGGPTDTQYF.

This clonotype has a handful of counts. The gene calls are TRBV20-1 and TRBJ2-3; no reliable D call. The CDR3 sequence is 14 residues long. CDR1 and CDR2 from the germline V gene are DFQATT and SNEGSKA (reference sequence). The V end was cut by 6 bases, the J end by 5 bases, with 18 bases between. The CDR3 loop is CSATRPPRLDTQYF. CDR3 coding DNA: TGCAGTGCGACCCGGCCGCCGCGGCTAGATACGCAGTATTTT.

This clonotype has a count of ten or more. The V gene is TRBV12-3 or TRBV12-4, the J gene TRBJ1-1; TRBD1 is a possible D gene (5 bases). The CDR3 runs to 15 residues. V lost 6 bases to trimming and J lost 1 base, with 15 bases between them. The DNA of the CDR3 is TGTGCCAGCAGCCCTTGGGAAGGGGCGAACACTGAAGCTTTCTTT. The encoded protein is CASSPWEGANTEAFF.

The V and J genes are TRBV30 and TRBJ1-6; D remains ambiguous. Trimming pared 5 bases from V and 6 bases from J, leaving 11 bases between. This CDR3 contains 13 residues. Germline V CDR1 and CDR2: GTSNPN, SVGIG (reference sequence). CDR3 coding DNA: TGTGCCTGGGAGGACCGTCCTAATTCACCCCTCCACTTT. Protein: CAWEDRPNSPLHF.

This clonotype was detected a few times. The J gene is TRBJ2-5, the V gene TRBV12-3 or TRBV12-4; D might be TRBD1 (7 bases). V was shortened by 4 bases and J by 3 bases, with 12 bases between the two germline ends. The CDR3 length is 14 residues. The CDR3 region has the DNA TGTGCCAGCAGTTCCCAGGGGGGTGAAGAGACCCAGTACTTC. Translated, it gives CASSSQGGEETQYF.

The chain recombines TRBV29-1 with TRBJ2-3, with TRBD2 identical over 10 bases. The V gene end was trimmed by 3 bases and the J gene end by 7 bases; junction bases not matched to a gene: 10. The V gene's germline CDR1 is SQVTM and CDR2 ANQGSEA. This CDR3 comprises 15 residues. The CDR3 sequence is CSVELAGGVRYTQYF. CDR3 sequence (DNA): TGCAGCGTTGAGTTAGCGGGGGGTGTAAGGTATACGCAGTATTTT.

V gene TRBV20-1 combines with J gene TRBJ2-4; the D gene is possibly TRBD1 (6 bases). V gave up 3 bases and J gave up 7 bases, with 19 bases separating them. Germline assignment: CDR1 DFQATT and CDR2 SNEGSKA (reference sequence). The CDR3 extends over 15 amino acids. The CDR3 bases are TGCAGTGCTAGCGTCGGACAGCTGAGGGGGAACATTCAGTACTTC. It is translated as CSASVGQLRGNIQYF.

Many counts were recorded for this clonotype. The chain employs TRBV11-2 and TRBJ2-5; TRBD1 matches 7 bases. CDR3 size: 13 residues. Germline V gene lookup returns CDR1 SGHAT and CDR2 FQNNGV. V dropped 5 bases and J dropped 5; count of bases not matched to a gene: 5. DNA for the CDR3: TGTGCCAGCAGCCAGGGGGTGGGGGAGACCCAGTACTTC. It codes for CASSQGVGETQYF.

This chain connects TRBV20-1 to TRBJ2-5; no clear D gene. Germline V gives CDR1 DFQATT, CDR2 SNEGSKA (reference sequence). The CDR3 consists of 14 residues. Between the trimmed V and J ends, which lost 5 bases and 5 bases, there was a span of 18 bases. CDR3 region: CSAFAPMIGETQYF. CDR3 nucleotides: TGCAGTGCTTTCGCCCCCATGATCGGGGAGACCCAGTACTTC.

This clonotype was picked up many times. V usage is TRBV29-1 and J usage is TRBJ2-1; 11 positions agree with TRBD1. The germline CDR1 and CDR2 sequences are SQVTM and ANQGSEA. V was pared by 3 bases and J by 2 bases, with 0 bases of the junction left unmatched. The CDR3 consists of 14 residues. CDR3 nucleotides: TGCAGCGTTGAGGGACAGGGGGCCTACAATGAGCAGTTCTTC. Translation gives CSVEGQGAYNEQFF.

V usage is TRBV20-1 and J usage is TRBJ2-7, with 10 bases fitting TRBD2. The CDR3 contains 14 residues. Germline assignment: CDR1 DFQATT and CDR2 SNEGSKA (reference sequence). The V segment lost 5 bases and the J segment 7 bases; nucleotides outside the gene matches: 11. In DNA, the CDR3 is TGCAGTGCTTCTACTAGCGGGGCGACGGGGGAGCAGTACTTC. Translated, it gives CSASTSGATGEQYF.

The sample holds many counts of this clonotype. V gene TRBV12-3 or TRBV12-4 combines with J gene TRBJ2-2; D may be TRBD1 (6 bases). Trimming stripped 4 bases from V and 3 bases from J, with 9 bases between. CDR3 size: 14 residues. The CDR3 spells CASSSDSYTGELFF. The CDR3 bases are TGTGCCAGCAGTTCGGACAGCTACACCGGGGAGCTGTTTTTT.

The table lists this clonotype with many counts. The chain carries TRBV12-3 or TRBV12-4 and TRBJ1-2; TRBD1 matches 7 bases. V lost 6 bases to trimming and J lost 0 bases; unmatched junction nucleotides: 4. The CDR3 covers 14 residues. CDR3 region: CASRQGPANYGYTF. The CDR3 DNA reads as TGTGCCAGCAGACAGGGGCCAGCTAACTATGGCTACACCTTC.

A few counts support this clonotype. The chain employs TRBV29-1 and TRBJ2-1; D may be TRBD1 (7 bases). V lost 1 base and J lost 5, with 18 bases in between. CDR3 length: 16 residues. Germline V lookup: CDR1 SQVTM, CDR2 ANQGSEA. The CDR3 region is CSVEVGAGGLDNEQFF. The CDR3, as DNA: TGCAGCGTTGAAGTGGGCGCAGGGGGGTTGGACAATGAGCAGTTCTTC.

This clonotype showed up just a few times. The CDR3 nucleotides read TGTGCCAGCAGCCGGTCTACAGGAGGAGAAAAACTGTTTTTT. Residues: CASSRSTGGEKLFF. The chain uses TRBV12-3 or TRBV12-4 and TRBJ1-4; D perhaps matches TRBD1 (5 bases). CDR3 size: 14 residues. The V and J ends lost 6 bases and 8 bases respectively, with 16 bases between them.

This clonotype was seen repeatedly, ten times or more. The chain joins TRBV29-1 to TRBJ2-3; 9 nucleotides match TRBD1. Trimming at V came to 4 bases and at J to 5 bases, leaving 7 bases not matched to a gene. Germline-derived CDR1 and CDR2 are SQVTM and ANQGSEA. The CDR3 consists of 14 residues. The CDR3 region is CSVARTGVEDTQYF. In nucleotides, the CDR3 is TGCAGCGTTGCCAGGACAGGGGTGGAAGATACGCAGTATTTT.

In this sample, this clonotype turned up many times. The V gene is TRBV5-1, the J gene TRBJ2-1; TRBD1 matches at 7 bases. This CDR3 has 14 amino acids. Trimming cost V 4 bases and J 3 bases; bases outside gene matches: 4. CDR1 and CDR2 from the germline V gene are SGHRS and YFSETQ. The CDR3 DNA sequence: TGCGCCAGCAGCCCAGGGGACAGCTACAATGAGCAGTTCTTC. It codes for CASSPGDSYNEQFF.

At least ten counts were recorded for this clonotype. J is TRBJ2-7 and V is TRBV5-6, with 8 bases identical to TRBD2. CDR1 SGHDT and CDR2 YYEEEE come from the germline V gene. The CDR3 consists of 18 residues. V lost 4 bases and J lost 7; bases outside the gene matches: 22. The CDR3 bases are TGTGCCAGCAGCCTTGTCCGGCTGATGCGGGAGGACCATGCAGAGCAGTACTTC. This encodes CASSLVRLMREDHAEQYF. Filled out from reference TRBV5-6 and TRBJ2-7, the complete variable domain reads DAGVTQSPTHLIKTRGQQVTLRCSPKSGHDTVSWYQQALGQGPQFIFQYYEEEERQRGNFPDRFSGHQFPNYSSELNVNALLLGDSALYLCASSLVRLMREDHAEQYFGPGTRLTVT.

Comment on this clonotype: An end of the junction does not agree with germline; a read error may underlie this. CDR3: CASSSGTGAGAFF. The CDR3 DNA reads as TGTGCTAGCAGCTCCGGGACAGGGGCAGGGGCTTTCTTT. This chain joins TRBV7-7 and TRBJ1-1, with 10 bases lining up with TRBD1. The CDR3 runs to 13 residues. From germline, CDR1 is SSHAT and CDR2 FNYEAQ (reference sequence). The variable domain in full, completed from reference TRBV7-7 and TRBJ1-1, reads GAGVSQSPRYKVTKRGQDVTLRCDPISSHATLYWYQQALGQGPEFLTYFNYEAQPDKSGLPSDRFSAERPEGSISTLTIQRTEQRDSAMYRCASSSGTGAGAFFGQGTRLTVV.

This clonotype was seen a handful of times. This chain links TRBV20-1 with TRBJ2-3; D is unclear. Germline lookup yields CDR1 DFQATT and CDR2 SNEGSKA (reference sequence). The CDR3 loop spans 13 amino acids. Trimming removed 1 base at V and 0 bases at J, with 5 bases between. CDR3 DNA sequence: TGCAGTGCTAGAGCCACTAGCACAGATACGCAGTATTTT. This sequence encodes CSARATSTDTQYF.

This clonotype has a handful of counts. This chain's CDR3 is CATSVRAQVWSEQYF. In DNA, the CDR3 is TGTGCCACCTCAGTCAGAGCTCAGGTTTGGTCCGAGCAGTACTTC. The chain has TRBV27 and TRBJ2-7; D not certain. This CDR3 has 15 residues. The V gene's germline CDR1 is MNHEY and CDR2 SMNVEV (reference sequence). With 10 bases removed from V and 6 bases from J, the gap between germline ends came to 25 bases.